This T cell receptor (beta chain) was recovered during a study of blood T cell repertoires in COVID-19 (dated by TCRdb to about 2020). As for the study more broadly: The collaborator samples originated in the United States, Italy and Spain and spanned the acute and convalescent phases of COVID-19. Where available, HLA class I and class II types were taken from metadata supplied by the sample provider and were not determined by assay-based typing. The repertoires were made available in a free public database intended to serve as a resource for research on the immune response to SARS-CoV-2. Samples came from the ongoing ImmuneRACE study (first 160 participants) plus 1,254 subjects from 6 global collaborators. Deeply sampled blood TCRbeta repertoires from subjects exposed to, actively infected with, or recovered from COVID-19 were included in the dataset. Nearly every sample came with metadata listing a de-identified subject ID, COVID-19 status, age in years and sex. The material from the prospective study consisted of cDNA or gDNA derived from T cells, B-cell-depleted T cells, or PBMCs.

This clone appeared once. Its cognate antigen has yet to be identified. No much larger clone exists at a distance of one base, and base qualities are not known. What the authors observed across the whole study: Clinical and demographic metadata were provided uncurated, with the amount varying by source and participant.

A second Seattle source provided samples from volunteer blood donors who had recovered from COVID-19. Whole blood was collected in K2EDTA tubes by collaborating institutions according to the institutions' own protocols. Collaborator samples were shipped for TCRbeta analysis as frozen whole blood, isolated PBMCs, or DNA extracted from either sample type. CDR1 MNHEY and CDR2 SVGEGT were looked up in the germline V gene. Trimming leaves V shorter by 5 bases and J shorter by 1 base, with the junction holding 1 base beyond the gene matches. Its CDR3 holds 14 amino acids, cysteine through phenylalanine. The CDR3 DNA has 42 bases and is translated from base 1. TCRbeta CDR3 regions were amplified from genomic DNA using the immunoSEQ Assay, a bias-controlled multiplex PCR. The paper's data handling went like this. Nucleated cell counts per sample were estimated from amplification of reference gene primers within the assay. To quantify the absolute abundance of each unique TCRbeta CDR3 rearrangement, sequence reads were collapsed and filtered. For each sample, productive Simpson clonality was calculated as the square root of Simpson's diversity index across productive rearrangements. The immuneACCESS repertoire file appears here via TCRdb, limited to in-frame rearrangements. These files lack a portion of the clones; in checked studies, under half of the deficit traces to unresolved V genes, and the cause of the others is not known. The DNA was the basis for D and trimming; V, J and clone size are from that table. The sample has fewer than 200,000 clones on record, roughly 88% of them singletons. About 1.2% of the sample rests with the top ten.

The rearranged segments are TRBV6-2 or TRBV6-3 and TRBJ1-3; 8 bases in the middle match TRBD1. This receptor was taken from a man in his fifties or sixties who had recovered from COVID-19. Specimen: peripheral blood. At the DNA level, the sequence is TGTGCCAGCAGTGGACAGGGATCTGGAAACACCATATATTTT. This is translated as CASSGQGSGNTIYF.